A selection of T cell receptor beta chains follows, all from one sample in a study of patients and donors after allogeneic stem cell transplantation. In TCRdb, the RT-PCR reads were re-called with MiXCR into one record per CDR3 protein. The sample includes over 9,500 distinct CDR3 sequences, roughly 5.8% of them seen just once. The sample was blood, either unsorted or a sorted T cell fraction (not recorded which). The receptor source for this set is a human donor who was either an allogeneic HSCT recipient or a stem cell or donor lymphocyte infusion donor (not recorded which). It is not recorded whose cells these are; they may come from a transplant donor. The CDR3 runs from the conserved cysteine through the conserved F or W. Each record gives: CDR3 DNA, CDR3 protein, D gene, J gene, V gene, clone size. A D gene is named only where the DNA matches it firmly. Clone size appears in some rows only: once, few, many, or a class for an expanded clone.

cdr3_nt: TGCGCCAGCAGTCGGACAGGGGGAGAAAAACTGTTTTTT
cdr3_aa: CASSRTGGEKLFF
d_call: TRBD1
j_call: TRBJ1-4
v_call: TRBV5-1
clone_size: many

cdr3_nt: TGTGCCAGCAGCCCTGACAGGATTAGCAATCAGCCCCAGCATTTT
cdr3_aa: CASSPDRISNQPQHF
d_call: NA
j_call: TRBJ1-5
v_call: TRBV27
clone_size: many

cdr3_nt: TGTGCCAGCAGTAGGCTGTACCAAGAGACCCAGTACTTC
cdr3_aa: CASSRLYQETQYF
d_call: NA
j_call: TRBJ2-5
v_call: TRBV27
clone_size: NA

cdr3_nt: TGCAGTGCTAGGGGATTAGAGGCCTACAATGAGCAGTTCTTC
cdr3_aa: CSARGLEAYNEQFF
d_call: NA
j_call: TRBJ2-1
v_call: TRBV20-1
clone_size: many

cdr3_nt: TGTGCCAGCAGTCGGACAGGGGGAGGCTACGAGCAGTACTTC
cdr3_aa: CASSRTGGGYEQYF
d_call: TRBD1
j_call: TRBJ2-7
v_call: TRBV28
clone_size: few

cdr3_nt: TGTGCCAGCTCCCCCGACCGCTACGAGCAGTACTTC
cdr3_aa: CASSPDRYEQYF
d_call: NA
j_call: TRBJ2-7
v_call: TRBV18
clone_size: many

cdr3_nt: TGTGCCAGCACCGGGCCGGGGAGCTCCTATAATTCACCCCTCCACTTT
cdr3_aa: CASTGPGSSYNSPLHF
d_call: NA
j_call: TRBJ1-6
v_call: TRBV7-2
clone_size: many

cdr3_nt: TGTGCCTGGAGTGTAGGCACAGGGAAAGGGAATCAGCCCCAGCATTTT
cdr3_aa: CAWSVGTGKGNQPQHF
d_call: NA
j_call: TRBJ1-5
v_call: TRBV30
clone_size: many

cdr3_nt: TGTGCCAGCAGCCCCGGGGCTAGCGCGTGGGACTCCTACGAGCAGTACTTC
cdr3_aa: CASSPGASAWDSYEQYF
d_call: NA
j_call: TRBJ2-7
v_call: TRBV7-9
clone_size: medium-sized

cdr3_nt: TGCAGTGCTCCCGGACAGTCCAACACTGAAGCTTTCTTT
cdr3_aa: CSAPGQSNTEAFF
d_call: NA
j_call: TRBJ1-1
v_call: TRBV20-1
clone_size: many

cdr3_nt: TGTGCCAGCAGCTTTGCGGGATCTAATGAGCAGTTCTTC
cdr3_aa: CASSFAGSNEQFF
d_call: NA
j_call: TRBJ2-1
v_call: TRBV7-2
clone_size: many

cdr3_nt: TGTGCCAGCAGCTTCGGGCCCGGGAATGGCTACACCTTC
cdr3_aa: CASSFGPGNGYTF
d_call: NA
j_call: TRBJ1-2
v_call: TRBV5-5
clone_size: many

cdr3_nt: TGTGCCAGCAGCCCCTATCCCAGGGGGCGTTCCTCAACTAATGAAAAACTGTTTTTT
cdr3_aa: CASSPYPRGRSSTNEKLFF
d_call: TRBD1
j_call: TRBJ1-4
v_call: TRBV14
clone_size: medium-sized

cdr3_nt: TGTGCCAGCAGTTTATGGAGCGTCACCGGGGAGCTGTTTTTT
cdr3_aa: CASSLWSVTGELFF
d_call: NA
j_call: TRBJ2-2
v_call: TRBV28
clone_size: NA

cdr3_nt: TGTGCCTGGAGCCCCCCAGGGGCCGCCCACCTACGCTATGGCTACACCTTC
cdr3_aa: CAWSPPGAAHLRYGYTF
d_call: NA
j_call: TRBJ1-2
v_call: TRBV30
clone_size: many

cdr3_nt: TGTGCCTGGAGTGTGACAGGGTCGGCCTACGAGCAGTACTTC
cdr3_aa: CAWSVTGSAYEQYF
d_call: TRBD1
j_call: TRBJ2-7
v_call: TRBV30
clone_size: many

cdr3_nt: TGTGCCAGCAGTTACAGAGGCAGGGTTCCCTACGAGCAGTACTTC
cdr3_aa: CASSYRGRVPYEQYF
d_call: NA
j_call: TRBJ2-7
v_call: TRBV6-5
clone_size: medium-sized

cdr3_nt: TGCAGTGCTAGAGACTCCGGGACTAGCGGAGCCTACGAGCAGTACTTC
cdr3_aa: CSARDSGTSGAYEQYF
d_call: TRBD2
j_call: TRBJ2-7
v_call: TRBV20-1
clone_size: many

cdr3_nt: TGTGCCAGCAGCGTACAGGGAATTGAAGCTTTCTTT
cdr3_aa: CASSVQGIEAFF
d_call: NA
j_call: TRBJ1-1
v_call: TRBV28
clone_size: medium-sized

cdr3_nt: TGTGCCAGCAGCAGCGGGCCTTACAATGAGCAGTTCTTC
cdr3_aa: CASSSGPYNEQFF
d_call: NA
j_call: TRBJ2-1
v_call: TRBV6-2/TRBV6-3
clone_size: many

cdr3_nt: TGTGCCAGCAGCCGAGACAGGAATCCTAACTATGGCTACACCTTC
cdr3_aa: CASSRDRNPNYGYTF
d_call: NA
j_call: TRBJ1-2
v_call: TRBV6-5
clone_size: many

cdr3_nt: TGTGCCAGCAGCCCCCCGGGACTAGCGGGAGGTTCTGAGCAGTTCTTC
cdr3_aa: CASSPPGLAGGSEQFF
d_call: TRBD2
j_call: TRBJ2-1
v_call: TRBV9
clone_size: few

cdr3_nt: TGTGCCAGCTCACCCCGTGGGACAGTGAACACTGAAGCTTTCTTT
cdr3_aa: CASSPRGTVNTEAFF
d_call: TRBD1
j_call: TRBJ1-1
v_call: TRBV18
clone_size: many

cdr3_nt: TGTGCCAGCAGCACAAGAATCAGCAATCAGCCCCAGCATTTT
cdr3_aa: CASSTRISNQPQHF
d_call: NA
j_call: TRBJ1-5
v_call: TRBV7-8
clone_size: many

cdr3_nt: TGTGCCTGGTCACGGGACAGGGGTGGCTATGGCTACACCTTC
cdr3_aa: CAWSRDRGGYGYTF
d_call: TRBD1
j_call: TRBJ1-2
v_call: TRBV30
clone_size: few

cdr3_nt: TGTGCCAGCACCTTTTCCTACGAGCAGTACTTC
cdr3_aa: CASTFSYEQYF
d_call: NA
j_call: TRBJ2-7
v_call: TRBV2
clone_size: NA

cdr3_nt: TGTGCCAGCAGCTTAGGGGGTGGGATGAGCACTGAAGCTTTCTTT
cdr3_aa: CASSLGGGMSTEAFF
d_call: NA
j_call: TRBJ1-1
v_call: TRBV7-9
clone_size: NA

cdr3_nt: TGTGCCAGCAGCTTGTGGACAGGGGGAGGTAGCAATCAGCCCCAGCATTTT
cdr3_aa: CASSLWTGGGSNQPQHF
d_call: TRBD1
j_call: TRBJ1-5
v_call: TRBV5-6
clone_size: many

cdr3_nt: TGCGCCAGCAAGGAAGGGGGCCTTCTAGGGGAGACCCAGTACTTC
cdr3_aa: CASKEGGLLGETQYF
d_call: TRBD1
j_call: TRBJ2-5
v_call: TRBV5-1
clone_size: many

cdr3_nt: TGTGCCAGCAGCCAAACACTAAAGGGTCTTGGCGAGCAGTACTTC
cdr3_aa: CASSQTLKGLGEQYF
d_call: NA
j_call: TRBJ2-7
v_call: TRBV3-1
clone_size: few

cdr3_nt: TGTGCCAGCAGCGTGACTAGCGGGAACACCGGGGAGCTGTTTTTT
cdr3_aa: CASSVTSGNTGELFF
d_call: TRBD2
j_call: TRBJ2-2
v_call: TRBV9
clone_size: many

cdr3_nt: TGTGCCAGCAGCGTAGTACTCATGCCAGGGGAATCTGTCGGGGAGCTGTTTTTT
cdr3_aa: CASSVVLMPGESVGELFF
d_call: NA
j_call: TRBJ2-2
v_call: TRBV9
clone_size: many

cdr3_nt: TGTGCCAGCAGTTGGATTAGCACAGATACGCAGTATTTT
cdr3_aa: CASSWISTDTQYF
d_call: NA
j_call: TRBJ2-3
v_call: TRBV6-1
clone_size: many

cdr3_nt: TGCAGTGCTAGAGGGGATCATCCTAATTCACCCCTCCACTTT
cdr3_aa: CSARGDHPNSPLHF
d_call: NA
j_call: TRBJ1-6
v_call: TRBV20-1
clone_size: many

cdr3_nt: TGCAGGGTTGACCGGGGAAACACTGAAGCTTTCTTT
cdr3_aa: CRVDRGNTEAFF
d_call: NA
j_call: TRBJ1-1
v_call: TRBV20-1
clone_size: large

cdr3_nt: TGTGCCAGCAGCTTAATCCCCAACCGACAGGTTCGGGCAGATACGCAGTATTTT
cdr3_aa: CASSLIPNRQVRADTQYF
d_call: NA
j_call: TRBJ2-3
v_call: TRBV7-8
clone_size: NA

cdr3_nt: TGTGCCAGCAGCATTAGGATTAGGGAGACCCAGTACTTC
cdr3_aa: CASSIRIRETQYF
d_call: NA
j_call: TRBJ2-5
v_call: TRBV27
clone_size: many

cdr3_nt: TGTGCCAGCAGTTTTCTAGGGATCTCTGGGGCCAACGTCCTGACTTTC
cdr3_aa: CASSFLGISGANVLTF
d_call: NA
j_call: TRBJ2-6
v_call: TRBV28
clone_size: many

cdr3_nt: TGCAGTGCTCGCAGACAGGGTAGTTCTAATGAAAAACTGTTTTTT
cdr3_aa: CSARRQGSSNEKLFF
d_call: TRBD1
j_call: TRBJ1-4
v_call: TRBV20-1
clone_size: medium-sized